A single sample is the source of the 27 T cell receptor beta chains below, sequenced in a study of blood T cell repertoires in COVID-19. Assay: immunoSEQ multiplex PCR; the TCRdb copy retains only in-frame clones and omits some. The sample records 200,000 to 250,000 clones, around 86% being singletons. Sequencing was performed on peripheral blood. All receptors come from a woman of 80 years or more with COVID-19, enrolled during active disease.

V gene TRBV6-5 combines with J gene TRBJ1-6; 8 nucleotides align to TRBD1. Germline assignment: CDR1 MNHEY and CDR2 SVGAGI. After removal of 0 bases from V and 8 bases from J, the junction contained 6 bases not matched to a gene. The CDR3 totals 16 residues. Written as DNA, the CDR3 is TGTGCCAGCAGTTACTCGTCTCCAGGGGGCCATTCACCCCTCCACTTT. Its protein is CASSYSSPGGHSPLHF.

This clone was seen just once. The rearrangement links TRBV18 to TRBJ1-1; D is perhaps TRBD1 (5 bases). The CDR3 totals 15 residues. The V gene's germline CDR1 is KGHSH and CDR2 LQKENI. Trimming pared 6 bases from V and 4 bases from J, leaving 18 bases between. The CDR3 DNA reads TGTGCCAGCTCTCAACAGGAAGGAAGGGGCACTGAAGCTTTCTTT. Encoded protein: CASSQQEGRGTEAFF.

In nucleotides, the CDR3 is TGTGCCAGCAGCCCCTTCACAGGGGGCGCGGGTGGCTACACCTTC. Translated, it gives CASSPFTGGAGGYTF. J is TRBJ1-2 and V is TRBV14; TRBD1 matches at 9 bases. The CDR3 consists of 15 residues. CDR1 is SGHDN, CDR2 FVKESK, per germline. J lost 7 bases, V lost 4 bases, and 10 bases had no gene match.

This clone was observed a few times. The chain carries TRBV2 and TRBJ1-5; 7 nucleotides align to TRBD1. This CDR3 has 14 residues. Germline CDR1 SNHLY, CDR2 FYNNEI. The junction had 5 bases not matched to a gene; V was cut back by 4 bases and J by 5 bases. This CDR3 is CASSGSTGDQPQHF. The CDR3 DNA sequence: TGTGCCAGCAGTGGAAGCACAGGGGATCAGCCCCAGCATTTT. Full variable domain (rest looked up from reference TRBV2 and TRBJ1-5): EPEVTQTPSHQVTQMGQEVILRCVPISNHLYFYWYRQILGQKVEFLVSFYNNEISEKSEIFDDQFSVERPDGSNFTLKIRSTKLEDSAMYFCASSGSTGDQPQHFGDGTRLSIL.

This clone was recorded once. The chain has TRBV12-3 or TRBV12-4 and TRBJ1-1; D not certain. V lost 10 bases and J 3 bases, leaving 12 bases between the germline ends. This CDR3 is built from 12 residues. The CDR3 region is CATKSADTEAFF. The CDR3 DNA reads TGTGCCACCAAATCTGCGGACACTGAAGCTTTCTTT.

In DNA form, the CDR3 reads TGTGCCAGCAATCCGGGACAGAACCTAGGAAACTATGGCTACACCTTC. It codes for CASNPGQNLGNYGYTF. V and J are TRBV2 and TRBJ1-2; 7 positions match TRBD1. The V segment lost 7 bases and the J segment 2 bases; nucleotides outside the gene matches: 13. CDR1 and CDR2 from the germline V gene are SNHLY and FYNNEI. The CDR3 covers 16 residues.

In regard to this clone: The junction does not match germline at one end; this may be a read error. The V and J genes are TRBV7-7 and TRBJ2-3; 10 positions match TRBD2. The length of the CDR3 is 15 residues. CDR1 is SSHAT and CDR2 is FNYEAQ in the germline V gene (reference sequence). The DNA of the CDR3 is TGTGCTAGCAGTCCGGGACTAGCGAGTGGAGATACGCAGTATTTT. Its protein product is CASSPGLASGDTQYF.

In DNA form, the CDR3 reads TGTGCCAGCAGCTTAGGGGACAGGGGAACCTATAGCAATCAGCCCCAGCATTTT. This gives the protein CASSLGDRGTYSNQPQHF. The chain couples TRBV7-3 to TRBJ1-5; 10 bases agree with TRBD1. The CDR3 runs 18 residues. J was trimmed by 0 bases and V by 2 bases; bases with no gene match: 7. Germline assignment: CDR1 SGHTA and CDR2 FQGTGA.

The chain employs TRBV12-3 or TRBV12-4 and TRBJ2-1; D remains unclear. The CDR3 is made up of 13 amino acids. Trimming removed 3 bases at V and 8 bases at J, with 11 bases between. The CDR3 bases are TGTGCCAGCAGTTTTAACTTTAGAGATGAGCAGTTCTTC. Protein sequence: CASSFNFRDEQFF.

A few counts support this clone. This chain joins TRBV12-3 or TRBV12-4 and TRBJ2-1, with 8 bases fitting TRBD2. The CDR3 is made up of 13 amino acids. The V segment lost 6 bases and the J segment 9 bases; nucleotides outside the gene matches: 7. For the CDR3, the DNA is TGTGCCAGCAGCACCGGGGGGGCCGGTGAGCAGTTCTTC. This translates into CASSTGGAGEQFF.

The table lists this clone with a count of one. The chain carries TRBV28 and TRBJ1-2, with TRBD1 as a possible D gene (6 bases). There are 14 residues in the CDR3. V was shortened by 5 bases and J by 2 bases, with 12 bases between the two germline ends. The germline V gene has CDR1 MDHEN and CDR2 SYDVKM. CDR3 sequence reads: CASSPRTENYGYTF. The CDR3 nucleotides read TGTGCCAGCAGTCCCCGGACAGAGAACTATGGCTACACCTTC.

This chain uses TRBV6-8 with TRBJ2-7, with D perhaps matching TRBD2 (6 bases). The CDR3 runs to 14 residues. V was clipped by 8 bases and J by 4 bases, with 18 bases between them. Germline V gene lookup returns CDR1 MNHGY and CDR2 SAAAGT. The CDR3 DNA reads as TGTGCCAGCGGACCGATGGCAGGGAGGTACGAGCAGTACTTC. This codes for CASGPMAGRYEQYF.

This clone was recorded a few times. CDR3 loop: CASSPQWSRTNEQFF. Here the CDR3 DNA reads TGTGCCAGCAGCCCCCAGTGGTCGCGGACAAATGAGCAGTTCTTC. The chain recombines TRBV7-9 with TRBJ2-1; TRBD1 might be the D (5 bases). CDR3 length: 15 residues. The germline V and J ends were trimmed by 5 bases and 7 bases, with 18 bases remaining between them. The germline V gene encodes CDR1 SEHNR and CDR2 FQNEAQ (reference sequence).

The count of this clone is one. V is TRBV28 and J is TRBJ1-4; D gene unclear. V was trimmed by 7 bases and J by 6 bases, leaving 12 bases between them. Germline assignment: CDR1 MDHEN and CDR2 SYDVKM. This CDR3 is built from 13 residues. CDR3 amino acids: CASTDSPYEKLFF. Here the CDR3 DNA reads TGTGCCAGCACCGACTCGCCGTATGAAAAACTGTTTTTT.

The rearrangement links TRBV3-1 (or the pseudogene TRBV3-2) to TRBJ1-1; D remains unclear. Germline V lookup: CDR1 LGHDT, CDR2 YNNKEL (reference sequence). V shed 2 bases and J shed 8 bases, with 9 bases lying between them. The CDR3 totals 12 residues. CDR3 protein: CASSQTGIEAFF. The CDR3 DNA reads as TGTGCCAGCAGCCAAACCGGGATCGAAGCTTTCTTT.

The J gene is TRBJ1-2, the V gene TRBV4-3; TRBD1 matches 9 bases. CDR1 is LGHNA, CDR2 YSLEER, per germline. V lost 0 bases, J lost 7 bases, and 12 bases stayed unmatched. The CDR3 has 17 amino acids. The CDR3 DNA reads as TGCGCCAGCAGCCAAGAAAGGGGACAGGGAGGAATAAGTGGCTACACCTTC. It encodes CASSQERGQGGISGYTF.

There are a few counts of this clone. This sequence joins TRBV18 and TRBJ1-5, with 7 bases matching TRBD1. The CDR3 runs 14 residues. J was trimmed by 7 bases and V by 2 bases; bases with no gene match: 5. Germline V gene sequence: CDR1 KGHSH, CDR2 LQKENI. The CDR3 DNA sequence: TGTGCCAGCTCACCATCAGGGGGTGAACAGCCCCAGCATTTT. As protein: CASSPSGGEQPQHF.

The chain combines TRBV9 with TRBJ2-3; tentative D call: TRBD1 (5 bases). In germline, CDR1 is SGDLS, CDR2 YYNGEE. The CDR3 covers 15 residues. V was shortened by 1 base and J by 4 bases, with 13 bases between the two germline ends. The CDR3 reads CASSVMKQGADTQYF. In DNA form, the CDR3 reads TGTGCCAGCAGCGTAATGAAGCAGGGCGCAGATACGCAGTATTTT.

The chain has TRBV6-5 and TRBJ1-5; D may be TRBD1 (6 bases). The CDR3 spans 13 residues. Looked up from germline, CDR1 is MNHEY and CDR2 is SVGAGI. Trimming shortened V by 7 bases and J by 4 bases, and 11 bases separated the two germline ends. CDR3 region: CASTRTANQPQHF. The CDR3 nucleotides read TGTGCCAGCACCCGGACAGCGAATCAGCCCCAGCATTTT.

This rearrangement joins TRBV7-2 to TRBJ1-2, with 8 nucleotides matching TRBD1. There are 15 residues in the CDR3. The V gene's germline CDR1 is SGHTA and CDR2 FQGNSA. The ends lost 4 bases at V and 2 bases at J; junction bases unmatched: 6. CDR3 DNA: TGTGCCAGCAGCTCTCAGGGGGCCCTAAACTATGGCTACACCTTC. This sequence encodes CASSSQGALNYGYTF.

V gene TRBV27 combines with J gene TRBJ1-5, with TRBD1 identical over 7 bases. CDR1 is MNHEY and CDR2 is SMNVEV in the germline V gene (reference sequence). The CDR3 is 15 amino acids. J was trimmed by 7 bases and V by 6 bases; bases with no gene match: 12. CDR3 protein: CASRTRQGSGQPQHF. The CDR3 DNA reads as TGTGCCAGCAGAACCCGACAGGGAAGTGGCCAGCCCCAGCATTTT.

This chain links TRBV30 with TRBJ1-3, with a tentative D call TRBD1 (5 bases). Deletions cut 3 bases from V and 3 bases from J, with 12 bases between. The CDR3 runs to 14 residues. CDR1 and CDR2 from the germline V gene are GTSNPN and SVGIG (reference sequence). The CDR3 loop reads CAWRGELIGNTIYF. The CDR3 DNA reads TGTGCCTGGAGAGGGGAACTAATTGGAAACACCATATATTTT.

This rearrangement joins TRBV3-1 (or the pseudogene TRBV3-2) to TRBJ1-1, with D tentatively TRBD1 (5 bases). This CDR3 is built from 15 residues. Germline assignment: CDR1 LGHDT and CDR2 YNNKEL (reference sequence). V lost 0 bases and J 3 bases, leaving 11 bases between the germline ends. The CDR3 here is CASSQELGAYTEAFF. DNA of the CDR3: TGTGCCAGCAGCCAAGAGCTAGGGGCGTACACTGAAGCTTTCTTT.

V and J are TRBV6-6 and TRBJ1-1; no firm D call. V was trimmed by 10 bases and J by 0 bases, leaving 12 bases between them. Per germline, CDR1 MNHNY and CDR2 SVGAGI (reference sequence). This CDR3 has 13 residues. The CDR3 spells CAILNGMNTEAFF. In nucleotides, the CDR3 is TGTGCCATTCTCAACGGGATGAACACTGAAGCTTTCTTT.

This clone has only one observation. V and J are TRBV7-3 and TRBJ1-1; no reliable D call. Germline values: CDR1 SGHTA, CDR2 FQGTGA. V was trimmed by 3 bases and J by 1 base, leaving 6 bases between them. This CDR3 spans 13 amino acids. In DNA, the CDR3 is TGTGCCAGCAGCTTCGCAGGGAACACTGAAGCTTTCTTT. This translates into CASSFAGNTEAFF.

This rearrangement joins TRBV7-9 to TRBJ1-1; D unclear. The V gene lost 3 bases and the J gene lost 4 bases, with 9 bases spanning the gap. This CDR3 is 13 amino acids long. The V gene's germline CDR1 is SEHNR and CDR2 FQNEAQ (reference sequence). DNA for the CDR3: TGTGCCAGCAGCTTCACGGGTCCCACTGAAGCTTTCTTT. Amino acid sequence: CASSFTGPTEAFF.

The chain carries TRBV21-1 and TRBJ1-5; the table calls TRBD1, which could not be checked here. TRBV21-1 is termed a pseudogene. The CDR3 runs 17 residues. CDR3 sequence (DNA): TGTGCCAGCAGCAAAGGGCACGTCTCGCATAGCAATCAGCCCCAGCATTTT. Its protein is CASSKGHVSHSNQPQHF.